This T cell receptor beta chain stems from a study of T cells in Graves' hyperthyroidism and ophthalmopathy. The V gene's germline CDR1 is GTSNPN and CDR2 SVGIG (reference sequence). The CDR3 sequence is 12 residues long. Details on this clonotype: One base away lies a much larger clone, so this may be a sequencing read error.

TCR beta CDR3 region amplification was performed from RNA transcripts. Carried out on the TCR CDR3, a first-round RT-PCR used the HTBI primer set. A single record per CDR3 protein comes from TCRdb applying MiXCR to the multiplex PCR reads. The sample includes about 290,000 distinct CDR3 sequences, about 15% of them seen just once. The sequencing input was blood. This clonotype was obtained from a man aged 30-40 years with Graves' hyperthyroidism. This chain connects TRBV30 to TRBJ2-7, with TRBD1 identical over 7 bases. Written as DNA, the CDR3 is TGTGCCTGGAGGGGACAGAGCTACGAGCGGTACTTC. Translation gives CAWRGQSYERYF.